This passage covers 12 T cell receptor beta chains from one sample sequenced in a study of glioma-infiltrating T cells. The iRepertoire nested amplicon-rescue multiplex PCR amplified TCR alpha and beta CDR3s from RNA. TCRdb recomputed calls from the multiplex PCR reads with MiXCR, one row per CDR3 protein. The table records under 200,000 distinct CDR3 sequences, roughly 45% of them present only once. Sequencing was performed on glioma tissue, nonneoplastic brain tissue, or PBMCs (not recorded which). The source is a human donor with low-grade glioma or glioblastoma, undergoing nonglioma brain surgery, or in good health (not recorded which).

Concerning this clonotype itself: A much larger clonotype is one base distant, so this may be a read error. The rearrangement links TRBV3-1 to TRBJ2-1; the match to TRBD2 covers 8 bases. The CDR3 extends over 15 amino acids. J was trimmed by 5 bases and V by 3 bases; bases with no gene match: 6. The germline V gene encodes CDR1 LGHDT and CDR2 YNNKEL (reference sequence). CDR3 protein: CASSQGTRKNNEQFF. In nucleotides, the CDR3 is TGTGCCAGCAGCCAGGGGACTAGAAAGAACAATGAGCAGTTCTTC.

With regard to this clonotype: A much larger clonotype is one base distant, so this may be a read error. The CDR3 nucleotides are TGTGCCAGCAGTGACAGGGTTCAAGCTTTATTT. Translating it yields CASSDRVQALF. The rearrangement joins TRBV28 to TRBJ1-1, with TRBD1 matching 7 bases. CDR1 and CDR2 from the germline V gene are MDHEN and SYDVKM. The CDR3 has 11 amino acids.

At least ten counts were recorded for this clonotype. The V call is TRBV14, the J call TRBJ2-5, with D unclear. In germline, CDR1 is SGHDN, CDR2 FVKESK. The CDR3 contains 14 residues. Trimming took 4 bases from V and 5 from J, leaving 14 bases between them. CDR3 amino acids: CASSRLDIAETQYF. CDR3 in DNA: TGTGCCAGCAGCCGCCTCGACATCGCGGAGACCCAGTACTTC.

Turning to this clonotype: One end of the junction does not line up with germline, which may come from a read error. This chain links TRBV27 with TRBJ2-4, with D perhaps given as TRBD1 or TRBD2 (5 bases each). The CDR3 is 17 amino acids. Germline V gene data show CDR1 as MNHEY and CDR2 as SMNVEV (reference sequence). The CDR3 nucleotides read TGTGCCAGCACCTCAAGATGGGGGTCATTGGCCAAAAACATTAAGTACTTC. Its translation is CASTSRWGSLAKNIKYF.

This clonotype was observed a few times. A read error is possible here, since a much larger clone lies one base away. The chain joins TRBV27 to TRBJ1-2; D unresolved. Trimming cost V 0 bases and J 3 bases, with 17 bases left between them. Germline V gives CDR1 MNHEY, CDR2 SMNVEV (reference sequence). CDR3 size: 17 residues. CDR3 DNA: TGTGCCAGCAGTTTATCATCCGGGAACCATTTCTACTATGGCTACACCTTC. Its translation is CASSLSSGNHFYYGYTF.

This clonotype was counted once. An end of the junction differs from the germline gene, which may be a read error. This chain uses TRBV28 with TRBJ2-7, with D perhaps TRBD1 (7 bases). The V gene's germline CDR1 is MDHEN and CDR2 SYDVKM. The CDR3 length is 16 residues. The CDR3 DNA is TGTGCCAGCAGCACGACGTGGGACAGCTCGGACTACGAGCAGTGCTTC. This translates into CASSTTWDSSDYEQCF.

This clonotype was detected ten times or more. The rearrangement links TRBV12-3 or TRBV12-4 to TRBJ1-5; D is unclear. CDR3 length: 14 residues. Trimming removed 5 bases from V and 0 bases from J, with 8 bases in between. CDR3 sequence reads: CASSPGFSNQPQHF. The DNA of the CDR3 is TGTGCCAGCAGTCCGGGGTTTAGCAATCAGCCCCAGCATTTT.

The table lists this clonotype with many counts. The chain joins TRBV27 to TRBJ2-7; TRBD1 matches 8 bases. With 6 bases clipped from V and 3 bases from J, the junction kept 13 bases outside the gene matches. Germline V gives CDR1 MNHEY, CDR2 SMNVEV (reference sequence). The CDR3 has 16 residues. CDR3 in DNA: TGTGCCAGCAGCCAAGAGGCCGGGACAGGATTCTACGAGCAGTACTTC. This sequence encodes CASSQEAGTGFYEQYF.

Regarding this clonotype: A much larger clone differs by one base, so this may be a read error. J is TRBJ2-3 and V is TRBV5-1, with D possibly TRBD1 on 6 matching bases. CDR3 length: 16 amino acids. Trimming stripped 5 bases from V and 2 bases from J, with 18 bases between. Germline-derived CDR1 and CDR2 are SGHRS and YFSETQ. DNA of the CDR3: TGCGCCAGCAGTTTTGACCTGGACAGACCCACAGATACGCAGTATTTT. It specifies CASSFDLDRPTDTQYF.

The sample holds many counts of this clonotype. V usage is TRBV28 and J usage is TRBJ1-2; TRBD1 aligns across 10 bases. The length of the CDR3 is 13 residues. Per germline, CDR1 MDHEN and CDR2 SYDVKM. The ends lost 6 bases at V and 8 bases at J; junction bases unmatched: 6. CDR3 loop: CASRRQGAEGYTF. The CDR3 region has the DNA TGTGCCAGCAGGCGACAGGGGGCGGAGGGCTACACCTTC.

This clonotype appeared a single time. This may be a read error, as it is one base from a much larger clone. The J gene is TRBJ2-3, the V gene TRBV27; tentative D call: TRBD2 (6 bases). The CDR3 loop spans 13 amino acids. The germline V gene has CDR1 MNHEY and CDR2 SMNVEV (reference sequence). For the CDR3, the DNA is TGTGCCAGCAGGCATACTAGCACAGATACGAAGTATTTT. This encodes CASRHTSTDTKYF.

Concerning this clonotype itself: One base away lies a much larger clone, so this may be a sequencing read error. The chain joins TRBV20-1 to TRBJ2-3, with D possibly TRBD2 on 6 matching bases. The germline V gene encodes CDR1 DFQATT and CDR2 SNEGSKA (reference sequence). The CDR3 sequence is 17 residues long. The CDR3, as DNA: TGCAGTGATAGAGATACCTTCGGGGTAGCGGACACAGATACGCAGTATTTT. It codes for CSDRDTFGVADTDTQYF.